A single sample is the source of the 10 T cell receptor beta chains below, sequenced in a study of technical replicates of blood from several donors. TCRdb's copy holds only in-frame clones and misses some; the assay was immunoSEQ multiplex PCR. This repertoire shows about 70,000 clones, over 85% found once; its top ten account for approximately 0.4%. Sample: T cells isolated from PBMCs. The receptors stem from a human donor in good health.

A note on this clone: Other nucleotide sequences in the sample specify the same CDR3. The chain links TRBV4-1 to TRBJ2-5, with TRBD1 matching 7 bases. The CDR3 has 13 residues. The germline V gene has CDR1 MGHRA and CDR2 YSYEKL. The trim removed 6 bases at V and 4 bases at J, leaving 5 bases unmatched. The DNA for the CDR3 is TGCGCCAGCAGTCTGACAGGGCCAGAGACCCAGTACTTC. It encodes CASSLTGPETQYF.

The V call is TRBV9, the J call TRBJ2-5; 8 positions match TRBD2. There are 16 residues in the CDR3. V lost 3 bases, J lost 2 bases, and 9 bases stayed unmatched. The V gene's germline CDR1 is SGDLS and CDR2 YYNGEE. The CDR3 here is CASSEPRASGQETQYF. In DNA form, the CDR3 reads TGTGCCAGCAGCGAGCCCCGGGCTAGCGGGCAAGAGACCCAGTACTTC.

Concerning this clone itself: Other nucleotide sequences in the sample specify the same CDR3. The J gene is TRBJ2-7, the V gene TRBV9; possibly TRBD1 for D (5 bases). CDR1 is SGDLS and CDR2 is YYNGEE in the germline V gene. There are 14 residues in the CDR3. The V end was cut by 0 bases, the J end by 2 bases, with 9 bases between. CDR3 bases: TGTGCCAGCAGCGTAGGTCAGGGAACCTACGAGCAGTACTTC. Protein product: CASSVGQGTYEQYF.

V is TRBV2 and J is TRBJ2-3; D remains ambiguous. V lost 6 bases, J lost 4 bases, and 14 bases lay in between. The CDR3 spans 14 residues. The germline V gene has CDR1 SNHLY and CDR2 FYNNEI. The CDR3 region has the DNA TGTGCCAGCAGCGCAAGAGCGTCCGCAGATACGCAGTATTTT. This gives the protein CASSARASADTQYF.

The chain is built from TRBV6-1 and TRBJ1-2; 9 bases map to TRBD1. Trimming removed 6 bases from V and 8 bases from J; junction bases left unmatched: 7. The germline CDR1 and CDR2 sequences are MNHNS and SASEGT. The CDR3 runs to 13 residues. The CDR3 spells CASRRDREEGYTF. The CDR3 region has the DNA TGTGCCAGCAGGAGGGACAGGGAAGAGGGCTACACCTTC.

In this sample, this clone turned up once. This chain joins TRBV9 and TRBJ2-2; D may be TRBD1 (6 bases). V gave up 3 bases and J gave up 3 bases, with 12 bases separating them. Per germline, CDR1 SGDLS and CDR2 YYNGEE. The CDR3 contains 15 residues. CDR3 loop: CASSAWDTYTGELFF. The CDR3 DNA follows: TGTGCCAGCAGCGCGTGGGACACCTACACCGGGGAGCTGTTTTTT.

This rearrangement joins TRBV5-6 to TRBJ2-1; no reliable D call. The CDR3 contains 11 residues. Germline V lookup: CDR1 SGHDT, CDR2 YYEEEE. Trimming removed 6 bases from V and 10 bases from J, with 11 bases in between. The CDR3 is CASTSYVEQFF. The CDR3 DNA reads as TGTGCCAGCACCTCTTATGTCGAGCAGTTCTTC.

This clone was counted once. The V gene is TRBV30, the J gene TRBJ2-5; D is perhaps TRBD2 (6 bases). The CDR3 spans 14 residues. Germline loops: CDR1 GTSNPN, CDR2 SVGIG (reference sequence). Trimming removed 4 bases at V and 3 bases at J, with 15 bases between. Here the CDR3 reads CAWNGPTGEETQYF. CDR3 in DNA: TGTGCCTGGAATGGACCGACGGGGGAAGAGACCCAGTACTTC.

The chain is built from TRBV19 and TRBJ2-3, with D possibly being TRBD1 (5 bases). V lost 4 bases, J lost 5 bases, and 7 bases lay in between. Germline CDR1 is LNHDA and CDR2 is SQIVND (reference sequence). There are 12 residues in the CDR3. The CDR3 nucleotides read TGTGCCAGTAGTACCCAGGGAGATACGCAGTATTTT. Translation gives CASSTQGDTQYF.

The rearrangement links TRBV25-1 to TRBJ1-1; 7 nucleotides agree with TRBD1. The CDR3 has 15 residues. Trimming at V came to 4 bases and at J to 4 bases, leaving 9 bases not matched to a gene. Germline CDR1 and CDR2: MGHDK and SYGVNS. The CDR3 loop reads CASSGGQAFSTEAFF. The DNA for the CDR3 is TGTGCCAGCAGTGGAGGACAGGCCTTTTCCACTGAAGCTTTCTTT.